This T cell receptor (beta chain) was sequenced for a study of PD-1 blockade in classical Hodgkin lymphoma. Regarding the study as a whole: In newly diagnosed patients, baseline TCR diversity was reportedly below that of healthy donors.

Each patient's relapse followed autologous stem cell transplantation, and brentuximab vedotin exposure varied. Best responses fell into complete response, partial response or progressive disease. The table came from immunoSEQ multiplex PCR; TCRdb's copy has only in-frame clones and leaves some out. The repertoire holds approximately 150,000 clones, with about four fifths as singletons. As to this clone: Its antigen is currently unknown.

The sequence derives from a human donor with classical Hodgkin lymphoma. Here the sequenced sample was peripheral blood mononuclear cells (PBMCs), taken before the second cycle of nivolumab.

This CDR3 is CASSSQGTEAFF. CDR3 coding DNA: TGTGCCAGCAGCTCACAGGGCACTGAAGCTTTCTTT. The genes are TRBV7-2 and TRBJ1-1; TRBD1 might be the D (6 bases). The length of the CDR3 is 12 residues. Germline V lookup: CDR1 SGHTA, CDR2 FQGNSA. Trimming pared 4 bases from V and 4 bases from J, leaving 7 bases between. Supplemented by reference TRBV7-2 and TRBJ1-1, the full variable domain reads GAGVSQSPSNKVTEKGKDVELRCDPISGHTALYWYRQSLGQGLEFLIYFQGNSAPDKSGLPSDRFSAERTGGSVSTLTIQRTQQEDSAVYLCASSSQGTEAFFGQGTRLTVV.